A single sample gave rise to the 2 T cell receptor beta chains below, sequenced in a study of OX40 agonist ivuxolimab in advanced cancers. The protocol was immunoSEQ multiplex PCR, while the TCRdb copy is restricted to in-frame clones and leaves out a portion. The repertoire holds 72,000 or so clones, with less than 85% as singletons. The material was CD4+ or CD8+ T cells sorted from blood, obtained in a trial of the OX40 agonist ivuxolimab. Receptors originate from an adult with an advanced solid tumor such as melanoma, head and neck, liver or kidney cancer.

The CDR3 sequence: CASSAGGRRTGELFF. The DNA for the CDR3 is TGTGCCAGTAGTGCTGGCGGGAGGCGAACCGGGGAGCTGTTTTTT. The chain carries TRBV19 and TRBJ2-2; 8 bases are a match to TRBD2. Germline CDR1 LNHDA, CDR2 SQIVND (reference sequence). J lost 5 bases, V lost 5 bases, and 7 bases had no gene match. The CDR3 consists of 15 residues.

The J gene is TRBJ2-3, the V gene TRBV6-4; D is ambiguous. The V and J ends lost 7 bases and 2 bases respectively, with 13 bases between them. This CDR3 is built from 14 residues. CDR1 MRHNA and CDR2 SNTAGT come from the germline V gene. The CDR3 loop is CASKTDGYTDTQYF. DNA for the CDR3: TGTGCCAGCAAAACCGACGGATACACAGATACGCAGTATTTT.